What follows are 6 T cell receptor beta chains derived from one specimen sequenced in a study of metastatic and nonmetastatic thyroid tumors (dated by TCRdb to 2020 to 2022). Library preparation used PCR. TCRdb records Illumina HiSeq 4000 as the sequencer. TCRdb reprocessing: public reads trimmed at Q25 with fastp, clones called with MiXCR, in-frame beta chains kept. The sample includes roughly 40,000 clones, with about a sixth observed a single time. The ten largest make up roughly 6% of the sample. No treatment had been received by any patient before thyroid surgery. The source material was blood. The receptor set was obtained from a male donor with papillary thyroid cancer or a benign thyroid nodule (not recorded which). Some clones in this sample may be carry-over from other donors' samples.

This clone was counted ten times or more. The rearrangement uses TRBV7-9 and TRBJ1-1; 8 nucleotides align to TRBD1. From germline, CDR1 is SEHNR and CDR2 FQNEAQ (reference sequence). This CDR3 contains 14 residues. V lost 5 bases, J lost 5 bases, and 7 bases stayed unmatched. The CDR3 sequence: CASSRTGSGTEAFF. The CDR3 DNA is TGTGCCAGCAGCCGGACAGGGTCGGGTACTGAAGCTTTCTTT.

This clone was found a few times. V is TRBV5-4 and J is TRBJ2-1, with 10 bases lining up with TRBD2. V shed 1 base and J 7 bases; nucleotides not matched to a gene: 11. The germline CDR1 and CDR2 sequences are SGHNT and YYREEE (reference sequence). The CDR3 has 17 amino acids. CDR3 in amino acids: CASSLIQGLARGNEQFF. Written as DNA, the CDR3 is TGTGCCAGCAGCTTGATTCAGGGACTAGCGAGGGGTAATGAGCAGTTCTTC.

This clone was seen more than once but under ten times. The junction departs from germline at one end; a sequencing error may be responsible. The genes are TRBV6-4 and TRBJ2-2, with D hard to call. Germline V gives CDR1 MRHNA, CDR2 SNTAGT. CDR3 length: 15 amino acids. CDR3: CVSSDSYSITGELFF. The CDR3 nucleotides read TGTGTCAGCAGTGACTCCTACTCCATCACCGGGGAGCTGTTTTTT.

There are many counts of this clone. V is TRBV28 and J is TRBJ1-3; a possible D gene is TRBD1 (5 bases). Trimming removed 5 bases from V and 3 bases from J, with 11 bases in between. The CDR3 runs 14 residues. Germline assignment: CDR1 MDHEN and CDR2 SYDVKM. The CDR3 DNA reads as TGTGCCAGCAGTATCCGACAGTTTGGAAACACCATATATTTT. Translation: CASSIRQFGNTIYF.

The chain joins TRBV7-9 to TRBJ1-5; no definite D call. This CDR3 spans 14 amino acids. V lost 3 bases and J 16 bases, leaving 22 bases between the germline ends. Germline V gene data show CDR1 as SEHNR and CDR2 as FQNEAQ (reference sequence). The CDR3 reads CASSFEVENQPPHF. The CDR3 coding sequence is TGTGCCAGCAGCTTCGAAGTGGAGAATCAGCCCCCCCATTTT.

The table lists this clone with many counts. This rearrangement joins TRBV19 to TRBJ2-1, with TRBD2 matching 10 bases. Germline V gives CDR1 LNHDA, CDR2 SQIVND (reference sequence). This CDR3 has 16 residues. The trim removed 6 bases at V and 6 bases at J, leaving 11 bases unmatched. Here the CDR3 DNA reads TGTGCCAGTAGGTACGTCGGGACTAGCGCCTTCAATGAGCAGTTCTTC. Amino acids: CASRYVGTSAFNEQFF.